The present TCR beta chain was sequenced within a study of shared clonotypes between healthy human individuals. The wider study: There were three CD4 naive, three CD4 memory, two CD8 naive and one CD8 memory plates per donor. Study-wide points: Incomplete sequencing of sorted subsets was indicated by rarefaction despite large depth.

This CDR3 has 15 amino acids. Germline CDR1 LNHDA, CDR2 SQIVND (reference sequence). Trimming left V 7 bases short and J 0 bases short, with 15 bases between. Original processing methods: ImmunoSEQ only sent back junction sequences with no quality scores, so filtering was done differently. TCRdb's copy holds only in-frame clones and misses some; the assay was immunoSEQ multiplex PCR. V, J and clone size are those of that table, while D and trimming were read from the DNA. The sample has hundreds of thousands of clones, 92% seen once. Naive CD8 cells comprised CD45RO-negative, CCR7-positively selected cells, excluding terminally differentiated effector memory CD45RA+ cells. Donors included only healthy HIV-negative adults lacking recent acute infections or vaccinations. Comment on this clone: Its target is unknown.

The sequencing sample was made of naive CD8+ T cells sorted from blood. The sequence came from a man aged 25 to 45 in good health. The genes are TRBV19 and TRBJ2-5; D ambiguous. In nucleotides, the CDR3 is TGTGCCAGTACCCCTGGGGTACAGTACCAAGAGACCCAGTACTTC. Its protein product is CASTPGVQYQETQYF.